The 14 T cell receptor beta chains reported below all come from one sample, sequenced in a study of cytomegalovirus exposure and HLA in healthy donors. Repertoires were generated with immunoSEQ multiplex PCR, while TCRdb's copy carries only in-frame clones and drops some. The table shows about 350,000 clones, with approximately 90% occurring only once. Sequencing used PBMCs. Receptors originate from a woman in her twenties or thirties in good health and CMV-seropositive.

This clone was observed a single time. J is TRBJ1-5 and V is TRBV7-9; unclear D gene. Trimming removed 4 bases at V and 4 bases at J, with 8 bases between. The length of the CDR3 is 13 residues. Germline V gives CDR1 SEHNR, CDR2 FQNEAQ (reference sequence). This CDR3 reads CASSSSGNQPQHF. DNA for the CDR3: TGTGCCAGCAGCTCATCGGGGAATCAGCCCCAGCATTTT.

The chain links TRBV5-1 to TRBJ1-1, with unresolved D. This CDR3 is 16 amino acids long. Looked up from germline, CDR1 is SGHRS and CDR2 is YFSETQ. The germline V and J ends were trimmed by 4 bases and 1 base, with 17 bases remaining between them. The CDR3 DNA follows: TGCGCCAGCAGCCAAGGCATGAGCCGCCCGAACACTGAAGCTTTCTTT. This sequence encodes CASSQGMSRPNTEAFF. Variable domain in full (rest from reference TRBV5-1 and TRBJ1-1): KAGVTQTPRYLIKTRGQQVTLSCSPISGHRSVSWYQQTPGQGLQFLFEYFSETQRNKGNFPGRFSGRQFSNSRSEMNVSTLELGDSALYLCASSQGMSRPNTEAFFGQGTRLTVV.

This clone appeared a few times. The CDR3 here is CASSPQASSNQPQHF. CDR3 DNA sequence: TGCGCCAGCAGCCCCCAGGCTTCTAGCAATCAGCCCCAGCATTTT. The chain joins TRBV4-1 to TRBJ1-5; D not resolved. Between the trimmed V and J ends, which lost 4 bases and 0 bases, there was a span of 10 bases. The length of the CDR3 is 15 residues. The V gene's germline CDR1 is MGHRA and CDR2 YSYEKL.

The V and J genes are TRBV6-5 and TRBJ1-3; D remains ambiguous. The CDR3 consists of 13 residues. V lost 2 bases and J lost 1, with 3 bases in between. CDR1 and CDR2 from the germline V gene are MNHEY and SVGAGI. CDR3: CASSYTSGNTIYF. The CDR3 coding sequence is TGTGCCAGCAGTTACACTTCTGGAAACACCATATATTTT.

This clone occurred once. V gene TRBV5-1 combines with J gene TRBJ2-3; 10 bases are shared with TRBD2. The CDR3 loop spans 14 amino acids. Trimming removed 6 bases from V and 6 bases from J; junction bases left unmatched: 7. Germline V gene lookup returns CDR1 SGHRS and CDR2 YFSETQ. In nucleotides, the CDR3 is TGCGCCAGCATGAGGACTAGCGGACGGGATACGCAGTATTTT. Its translation is CASMRTSGRDTQYF.

The gene calls are TRBV5-6 and TRBJ2-7; 8 bases match TRBD2. Germline V CDR1 and CDR2: SGHDT, YYEEEE. V lost 1 base to trimming and J lost 4 bases; unmatched junction nucleotides: 7. The length of the CDR3 is 15 residues. CDR3 protein: CASSLMTGGLYEQYF. DNA of the CDR3: TGTGCCAGCAGCTTGATGACGGGGGGGCTATACGAGCAGTACTTC. The entire variable domain, with the rest obtained from reference TRBV5-6 and TRBJ2-7, is as follows: DAGVTQSPTHLIKTRGQQVTLRCSPKSGHDTVSWYQQALGQGPQFIFQYYEEEERQRGNFPDRFSGHQFPNYSSELNVNALLLGDSALYLCASSLMTGGLYEQYFGPGTRLTVT.

The chain couples TRBV6-4 to TRBJ1-5; D might be TRBD1 (5 bases). Germline values: CDR1 MRHNA, CDR2 SNTAGT. Trimming removed 2 bases at V and 6 bases at J, with 8 bases between. The CDR3 length is 13 residues. CDR3 nucleotide sequence: TGTGCCAGCAGTGACGAGGGGCTTCAGCCCCAGCATTTT. It translates to CASSDEGLQPQHF.

V and J are TRBV29-1 and TRBJ1-3, with D hard to call. V dropped 2 bases and J dropped 0 bases, with 8 bases sitting between them. Germline V gene data show CDR1 as SQVTM and CDR2 as ANQGSEA. The CDR3 covers 14 residues. The CDR3 is CSVEHTSSGNTIYF. The CDR3, as DNA: TGCAGCGTTGAACACACGAGCTCTGGAAACACCATATATTTT.

The count of this clone is one. The rearrangement joins TRBV9 to TRBJ2-1, with 8 bases aligning to TRBD2. The ends lost 4 bases at V and 3 bases at J; junction bases unmatched: 6. Germline lookup yields CDR1 SGDLS and CDR2 YYNGEE. The CDR3 length is 15 residues. This chain's CDR3 is CASSKGGTSYNEQFF. CDR3 nucleotide sequence: TGTGCCAGCAGCAAGGGCGGGACTAGCTACAATGAGCAGTTCTTC.

The chain employs TRBV6-1 and TRBJ1-5; D possibly corresponds to TRBD1 (5 bases). Trimming left V 6 bases short and J 0 bases short, with 9 bases between. CDR3 length equals 14 residues. Germline V lookup: CDR1 MNHNS, CDR2 SASEGT. CDR3 loop: CASRTGYSNQPQHF. Here the CDR3 DNA reads TGTGCCAGCAGAACAGGATATAGCAATCAGCCCCAGCATTTT.

The J gene is TRBJ2-7, the V gene TRBV27; 8 nucleotides align to TRBD1. The germline V gene encodes CDR1 MNHEY and CDR2 SMNVEV (reference sequence). The CDR3 totals 14 residues. V shed 8 bases and J 3 bases; nucleotides not matched to a gene: 9. DNA for the CDR3: TGTGCCAGCCAATACGGGACAGGCAACTACGAGCAGTACTTC. Translating gives CASQYGTGNYEQYF.

The V and J genes are TRBV7-9 and TRBJ2-3, with 10 bases aligning to TRBD2. Germline CDR1 SEHNR, CDR2 FQNEAQ (reference sequence). This CDR3 region has 16 residues. Unmatched junction bases numbered 10, after V lost 5 bases and J lost 5 bases. CDR3: CASSTGLAETGDTQYF. DNA for the CDR3: TGTGCCAGCAGCACCGGACTAGCGGAGACCGGAGATACGCAGTATTTT. Full variable domain (outside the CDR3, taken from reference TRBV7-9 and TRBJ2-3): DTGVSQNPRHKITKRGQNVTFRCDPISEHNRLYWYRQTLGQGPEFLTYFQNEAQLEKSRLLSDRFSAERPKGSFSTLEIQRTEQGDSAMYLCASSTGLAETGDTQYFGPGTRLTVL.

V gene TRBV27 combines with J gene TRBJ2-3, with a tentative D call TRBD2 (5 bases). Per germline, CDR1 MNHEY and CDR2 SMNVEV (reference sequence). The length of the CDR3 is 12 residues. The ends were cut back, 6 bases at V and 9 bases at J, with 13 bases in the middle. The CDR3 here is CASSPGSPTQYF. The CDR3 region has the DNA TGTGCCAGCAGCCCGGGGTCACCAACGCAGTATTTT.

The chain has TRBV19 and TRBJ1-1; tentative D call: TRBD1 (5 bases). The V gene lost 3 bases and the J gene lost 4 bases, with 12 bases spanning the gap. This CDR3 is 14 amino acids long. Germline V lookup: CDR1 LNHDA, CDR2 SQIVND (reference sequence). The CDR3 reads CASSIIGAVTEAFF. CDR3 DNA: TGTGCCAGTAGTATTATAGGGGCGGTCACTGAAGCTTTCTTT. Combining the CDR3 with reference TRBV19 and TRBJ1-1 gives the whole variable domain DGGITQSPKYLFRKEGQNVTLSCEQNLNHDAMYWYRQDPGQGLRLIYYSQIVNDFQKGDIAEGYSVSREKKESFPLTVTSAQKNPTAFYLCASSIIGAVTEAFFGQGTRLTVV.